This paragraph reports one TCR beta chain. The data stem from a study of blood T cell repertoires in COVID-19. Method: immunoSEQ multiplex PCR; TCRdb's copy keeps in-frame clones and lacks some. The data hold about 100,000 clones, with roughly 92% observed a single time. Per the germline V gene, CDR1 is MNHEY and CDR2 is SVGAGI. This CDR3 contains 15 residues. Trimming at V came to 6 bases and at J to 2 bases, leaving 7 bases not matched to a gene. The sequencing input was peripheral blood. This chain uses TRBV6-5 with TRBJ2-7; 10 bases are shared with TRBD1. This sequence was found in a man aged 65 to 85 with acute or convalescent COVID-19. CDR3 DNA: TGTGCCAGCAGCTCCGGGACAGGGGCCCCCTACGAGCAGTACTTC. Amino acids: CASSSGTGAPYEQYF.